The present T cell receptor beta chain was sequenced within a study of T cell responses to AZD1222 COVID-19 vaccine. Clones were sequenced by immunoSEQ multiplex PCR, and TCRdb holds only the in-frame ones, with some missing. This sample has 100,000 to 120,000 clones, with roughly 87% found just once. Study results and caveats: Most donors were white British, females outnumbered males, and clonal diversity was possibly underestimated.

Germline V gene data show CDR1 as SGHVS and CDR2 as FNYEAQ. V was cut by 0 bases and J by 0 bases, with 12 bases left in between. The length of the CDR3 is 16 residues. This clone was observed a handful of times. Its antigen is not identified. The source is an adult in good health. This rearrangement joins TRBV7-6 to TRBJ2-7; tentatively, D is TRBD1 or TRBD2 (6 bases each). The sequenced sample was peripheral blood, obtained on day 0 of AZD1222 vaccination. DNA for the CDR3: TGTGCCAGCAGCTTAGCTGCCGGAGGGGGCTCCTACGAGCAGTACTTC. Protein: CASSLAAGGGSYEQYF.